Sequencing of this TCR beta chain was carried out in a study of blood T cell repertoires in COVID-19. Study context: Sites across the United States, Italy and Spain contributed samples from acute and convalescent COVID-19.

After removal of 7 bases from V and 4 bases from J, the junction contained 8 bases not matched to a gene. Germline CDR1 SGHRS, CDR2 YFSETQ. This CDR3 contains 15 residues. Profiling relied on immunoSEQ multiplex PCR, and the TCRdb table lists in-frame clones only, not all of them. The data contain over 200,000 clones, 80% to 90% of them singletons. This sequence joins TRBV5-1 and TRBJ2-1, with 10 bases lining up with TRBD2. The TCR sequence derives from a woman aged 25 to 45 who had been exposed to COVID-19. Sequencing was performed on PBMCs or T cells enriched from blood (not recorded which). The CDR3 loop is CASRTSGTSYNEQFF. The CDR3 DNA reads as TGCGCCAGCCGGACTAGCGGAACTTCATACAATGAGCAGTTCTTC.